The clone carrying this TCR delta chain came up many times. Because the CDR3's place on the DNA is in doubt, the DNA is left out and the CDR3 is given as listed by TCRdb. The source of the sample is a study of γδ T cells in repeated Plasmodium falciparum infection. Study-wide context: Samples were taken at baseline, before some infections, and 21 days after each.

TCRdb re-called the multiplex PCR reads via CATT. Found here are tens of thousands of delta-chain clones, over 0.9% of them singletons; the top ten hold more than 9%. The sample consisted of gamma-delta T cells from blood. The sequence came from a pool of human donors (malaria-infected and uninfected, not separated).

This chain's CDR3 is CACDTFGDTSWDTRQMFF. The J segment was not called; the V segment is TRDV2; the D call of TRDD3 is as the table states it, not checked on the DNA. With termini counted, the CDR3 has 18 amino acids. Germline values: CDR1 GEAIGNYY, CDR2 EKD.